A single TCR beta chain is shown here with its context. The specificity of this receptor is unknown. Base qualities are not recorded, but no much larger clone differs from it by a single base. This record belongs to a study of blood T cell repertoires in COVID-19 (dated by TCRdb to 2020 to 2021). In terms of the full investigation: The collaborator samples originated in the United States, Italy and Spain and spanned the acute and convalescent phases of COVID-19. The prospective study material was composed of cDNA or gDNA derived from T cells, B-cell-depleted T cells, or PBMCs. Deeply sampled blood TCRbeta repertoires from subjects exposed to, actively infected with, or recovered from COVID-19 were included in the dataset. A freely available public database, intended as a resource for researchers studying the immune response to SARS-CoV-2, is where the repertoires were released. Samples were obtained from the ongoing ImmuneRACE study (first 160 participants) and from some 1,200 subjects provided by 6 global collaborators. A de-identified subject ID, COVID-19 status, age in years and sex were almost always included in the sample metadata. Where HLA class I and class II types were available, the types were taken from metadata supplied by the sample provider, not from assay-based typing.

The CDR1 and CDR2 encoded by the germline V gene are MNHEY and SVGEGT. Ends trimmed: V by 6 bases, J by 4 bases; bases unmatched to a gene: 13. From the cysteine up to the phenylalanine, the CDR3 has a length of 16 residues. Only the CDR3 region is kept as DNA, spanning 48 bases read in frame from base 1. The immunoSEQ Assay, a bias-controlled multiplex PCR, was used to amplify TCRbeta CDR3 regions from genomic DNA. The original methods were these. Within the assay, amplification of reference gene primers was used to estimate how many nucleated cells each sample contained. Sequence reads were collapsed and filtered to measure the absolute abundance of every unique TCRbeta CDR3 rearrangement. For each sample, productive Simpson clonality was calculated as the square root of Simpson's diversity index across productive rearrangements. TCRdb stores this immuneACCESS table with in-frame sequences only. Part of the clones is absent; in the studies checked, under half of the shortfall reflects unresolved V genes, and no reason is known for the rest. For V, J and clone size, that table is used; D and trimming come from the DNA. This sample gives 10,000 or so clones in total; 90% of them show up just once. Of the sample, about 9.4% falls within the top ten clones.

Findings and caveats that apply to the study as a whole: How much clinical and demographic metadata was included differed by source and by participant, and the metadata was provided uncurated.

Whole blood was collected in K2EDTA tubes by collaborating institutions according to the institutions' own protocols. For TCRbeta analysis, collaborators shipped samples as frozen whole blood, isolated PBMCs, or DNA extracted from either of those sample types. This chain joins TRBV6-2 or TRBV6-3 to TRBJ1-1; 8 junctional bases match TRBD1. What was sequenced was peripheral blood. This clonotype was obtained from a human donor in a cohort sampled during active COVID-19. DNA sequence: TGTGCCAGCAGCCGTCCGACAGGGGATGAGGGCACTGAAGCTTTCTTT. Its product reads: CASSRPTGDEGTEAFF.